This paragraph covers one T cell receptor (beta chain) sequence. No conserved phenylalanine or tryptophan is present at the end of the CDR3, so a read error is the likely explanation. These data belong to a study of shared clonotypes between healthy human individuals. Germline CDR1 reads SGHTA; CDR2 reads FQGNSA. V was pared by 4 bases and J by 1 base, with 11 bases between. The CDR3 is 14 amino acids. Profiling relied on immunoSEQ multiplex PCR, and the TCRdb table lists in-frame clones only, not all of them. Altogether about 600,000 clones are present, around 81% being singletons, with the ten largest covering around 11%.

The receptor was derived from a woman aged 40 to 49 in good health. Some clones in this sample may be carry-over from other donors' samples. The gene calls are TRBV7-2 and TRBJ2-7; the D gene is possibly TRBD1 (6 bases). Sample: PBMCs. CDR3: CASSSQGTSYEQYS. The CDR3 nucleotides read TGTGCCAGCAGCTCGCAGGGGACGTCCTACGAGCAGTACTCC.